There are many counts of the clone carrying this TCR beta chain. TCRdb passed the RT-PCR reads through MiXCR, listing each CDR3 protein once. The sample lists about 780,000 distinct CDR3 sequences; approximately 18% were seen once. The sample originates from a study of response to subunit inactivated influenza vaccine. Losses at the gene ends were 5 bases for V and 2 bases for J; bases not matched to a gene: 5. CDR1 is MNHEY and CDR2 is SMNVEV in the germline V gene (reference sequence). The CDR3 is made up of 14 amino acids. The rearrangement links TRBV27 to TRBJ2-7; 8 positions match TRBD1. The clonotype was recovered from a man in his fifties or sixties who received an inactivated influenza vaccine. This specimen consisted of PBMCs from blood, obtained around 5 days after vaccination. CDR3 in DNA: TGTGCCAGCAGTCCCTGGACAGGGCCCTACGAGCAGTACTTC. It translates to CASSPWTGPYEQYF.